This T cell receptor beta chain originates from a study of CD8+ T cells in alopecia areata. Study as a whole: Tofacitinib administration to treated patients was oral, at 5 to 10 mg twice daily. Study conclusions and caveats: Whereas mice showed it more clearly, TCR sharing across patients was murkier, possibly because of HLA.

Treatment meaning: oral pan-JAK inhibitor, 5-10 mg twice daily. From PBMCs, CD4+ and CD8+ T cells were sorted. To note about this clone: Its target is unknown.

V was cut by 4 bases and J by 4 bases, with 8 bases left in between. Germline loops: CDR1 SNHLY, CDR2 FYNNEI. This CDR3 comprises 13 residues. Reverse transcription of extracted RNA yielded cDNA, which provided the sequencing template. Clones were read by immunoSEQ multiplex PCR, and TCRdb kept only the in-frame ones, dropping some. The sample contains 200,000 to 250,000 clones, 66% of which appear only once. This specimen consisted of CD4+ T cells sorted from blood, obtained at approximately week 44, from a patient treated with tofacitinib. This TCR was sampled from a human donor with alopecia areata. The gene calls are TRBV2 and TRBJ1-5, with a possible D match to TRBD1 (6 bases). CDR3 protein: CASSGQVNQPQHF. The CDR3 nucleotides are TGTGCCAGCAGTGGACAGGTGAATCAGCCCCAGCATTTT.